A selection of T cell receptor beta chains follows, all from one sample in a study of OX40 agonist ivuxolimab in advanced cancers. This table comes from immunoSEQ multiplex PCR, and its TCRdb copy is limited to in-frame clones, with some not included. The sample includes fewer than 90,000 clones, over 75% of them seen just once. The sequences come from CD4+ or CD8+ T cells sorted from blood, collected in a trial of the OX40 agonist ivuxolimab. The receptors were gathered from an adult with an advanced solid tumor such as melanoma, head and neck, liver or kidney cancer. CDR3s include the opening cysteine and the closing phenylalanine or tryptophan. Each record gives: V gene, D gene, clone size, J gene, CDR3 DNA, CDR3 protein. The D gene is left open where the match is weak. Clone size appears in some rows only: once, few, many, or a class for an expanded clone.

>TRBV19|-|-|TRBJ1-1
TGTGCCAGTAGTATTGGTATGAACACTGAAGCTTTCTTT
CASSIGMNTEAFF
>TRBV10-2|-|-|TRBJ1-5
TGCGCCAGCAGTGGGCCGGGCCTCAATCAGCCCCAGCATTTT
CASSGPGLNQPQHF
>TRBV27|-|-|TRBJ2-3
TGTGCCAGCAGTTTGCGGTCATGGGATACGCAGTATTTT
CASSLRSWDTQYF
>TRBV30|-|-|TRBJ2-2
TGTGCCTGGAGGCGGCTGACGAACACCGGGGAGCTGTTTTTT
CAWRRLTNTGELFF
>TRBV28|-|-|TRBJ2-7
TGTGCCATCGGGGGAGCCTACGAGCAGTACTTC
CAIGGAYEQYF
>TRBV6-5|TRBD1|-|TRBJ2-7
TGTGCCAGCAGTGTGCCAGGGGACAGGGCGTTCGAGCAGTACTTC
CASSVPGDRAFEQYF
>TRBV28|-|-|TRBJ2-7
TGTGCCAGCAGTTTGGTCCCTACCCCCCACGAGCAGTACTTC
CASSLVPTPHEQYF
>TRBV5-1|-|-|TRBJ1-5
TGCGCCAGCAGCTTGATGGGGGGCACCAATCAGCCCCAGCATTTT
CASSLMGGTNQPQHF
>TRBV7-6|-|-|TRBJ2-7
TGTGCCAGCAGTTCCAGCGGAGCTGGCTACGAGCAGTACTTC
CASSSSGAGYEQYF
>TRBV5-6|-|once|TRBJ1-1
TGTGCCAGCAGCTGGAGGGGACGTTTGAACACTGAAGCTTTCTTT
CASSWRGRLNTEAFF
>TRBV28|TRBD1|-|TRBJ2-7
TGTGCCAGCAGACCGGGACAGGGGGGAAACGAGCAGTACTTC
CASRPGQGGNEQYF
>TRBV23-1|-|-|TRBJ2-5
TGCGCCAGCAGGACTGACCCCCCCGGGGCCCAGTACTTC
CASRTDPPGAQYF
>TRBV2|TRBD1|-|TRBJ1-4
TGTGCCAGCCGTACAGGGGGAGGATACGAAAAACTGTTTTTT
CASRTGGGYEKLFF
>TRBV4-1|TRBD2|once|TRBJ2-7
TGCGCCAGCAGCCGCGGACTAGCGAGAGACTACGAGCAGTACTTC
CASSRGLARDYEQYF
>TRBV28|TRBD2|-|TRBJ2-1
TGTGCCAGCAGTTCTACTAGCGGGAGGGAGAATGAGCAGTTCTTC
CASSSTSGRENEQFF
>TRBV11-2|-|once|TRBJ1-1
TGTGCCAGCAGCTTATTTCACAGTGAAGTCGCTGAAGCTTTCTTT
CASSLFHSEVAEAFF
>TRBV19|TRBD1|once|TRBJ1-3
TGTGCCAGCCGACAGGGACCAAACGGAAACACCATATATTTT
CASRQGPNGNTIYF
>TRBV29-1|-|-|TRBJ2-3
TGCAGCGTTGAAGTAGCAGGTGATACGCAGTATTTT
CSVEVAGDTQYF
>TRBV6-6|-|-|TRBJ1-4
TGTGCCAGCAGTCCCATTCTCGGAGGTGAAAAACTGTTTTTT
CASSPILGGEKLFF
>TRBV6-4|-|-|TRBJ2-1
TGTGCCAGCAGTGGGCTCCCTGACAATGAGCAGTTCTTC
CASSGLPDNEQFF
>TRBV18|TRBD2|-|TRBJ2-7
TGTGCCAGCTCACCAGAACTAGCGGGAAACTACGAGCAGTACTTC
CASSPELAGNYEQYF
>TRBV4-2|-|-|TRBJ2-7
TGTGCCAGCAGCCAAGGGCGCCAGTCCTACGAGCAGTACTTC
CASSQGRQSYEQYF
>TRBV7-7|TRBD2|-|TRBJ2-2
TGTGCTAGCAGCCTTGGACTAGCCGCCGGGGAGCTGTTTTTT
CASSLGLAAGELFF